Sequencing of this T cell receptor (beta chain) was carried out in a study of tumor-infiltrating lymphocytes in primary liver carcinoma. This CDR3 contains 14 residues. Unsorted whole blood supplied the blood RNA, and germline DNA was isolated too. The study enrolled treatment-naive patients with chronic HBV infection. As for this clonotype: What it binds is unknown. One end of the junction does not line up with germline, which may come from a read error.

Study observations and caveats: Tumor region pairs shared more overlap than did tumor-adjacent and tumor-blood pairs.

Reverse transcription of approximately 520 ng total RNA with a constant-region primer produced TCR beta cDNA. Nested multiplex PCR, run for three rounds with slightly modified ARM-PCR, yielded TCR beta libraries. Researchers ran the first two PCR rounds for approximately 10 cycles each with TRBV1-TRBV30 forward primers and a C-beta reverse primer. A single record per CDR3 protein comes from TCRdb applying MiXCR to the multiplex PCR reads. The sample holds about 180,000 distinct CDR3 sequences; about 55% are singletons and the top ten take under 75%. This sequence joins TRBV12-3 or TRBV12-4 and TRBJ2-7, with TRBD1 as a possible D gene (6 bases). Sequenced input: peripheral blood. The source is a man between 35 and 55 years old with primary liver carcinoma and hepatitis B virus infection. The CDR3 region has the DNA TGTGCCAGCAGCCTATTTACAGGGCCCTACGAGCTGTACTTC. Protein sequence: CASSLFTGPYELYF.